One T cell receptor beta chain is described in this entry. This table comes from immunoSEQ multiplex PCR, and its TCRdb copy is limited to in-frame clones, with some not included. The sample records around 1.5 million clones, approximately 98% being singletons. This entry belongs to a study of shared clonotypes between healthy human individuals. This TCR came from a man between 25 and 39 years old in good health. Source material: naive CD4+ T cells sorted from blood. The subset: CD45RA+ positively selected.

CDR3 protein: CASSLLAGGPVPGELFF. Here the CDR3 DNA reads TGTGCCAGCAGCTTACTAGCGGGAGGGCCAGTCCCCGGGGAGCTGTTTTTT. The chain is built from TRBV7-9 and TRBJ2-2, with TRBD2 identical over 12 bases. CDR1 is SEHNR and CDR2 is FQNEAQ in the germline V gene (reference sequence). The V gene end was trimmed by 2 bases and the J gene end by 6 bases; junction bases not matched to a gene: 7. This CDR3 is 17 amino acids long.